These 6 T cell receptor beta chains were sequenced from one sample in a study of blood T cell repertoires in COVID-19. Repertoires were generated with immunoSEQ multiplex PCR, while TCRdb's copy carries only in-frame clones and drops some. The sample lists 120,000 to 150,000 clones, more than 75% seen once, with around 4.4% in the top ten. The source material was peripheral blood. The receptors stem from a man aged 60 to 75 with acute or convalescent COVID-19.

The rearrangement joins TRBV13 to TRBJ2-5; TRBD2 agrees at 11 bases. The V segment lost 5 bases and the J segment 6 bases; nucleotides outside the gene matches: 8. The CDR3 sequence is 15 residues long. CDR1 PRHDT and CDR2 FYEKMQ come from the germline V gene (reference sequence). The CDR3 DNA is TGTGCCAGCAGCAATAGCGGGAGGGCCGTCAAGACCCAGTACTTC. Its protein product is CASSNSGRAVKTQYF.

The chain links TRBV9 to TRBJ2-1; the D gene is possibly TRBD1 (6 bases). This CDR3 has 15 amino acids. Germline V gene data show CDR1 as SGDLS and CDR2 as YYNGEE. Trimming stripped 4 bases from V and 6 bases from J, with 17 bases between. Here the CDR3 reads CASSLQGHASNEQFF. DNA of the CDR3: TGTGCCAGCAGCCTACAGGGACACGCCTCCAATGAGCAGTTCTTC.

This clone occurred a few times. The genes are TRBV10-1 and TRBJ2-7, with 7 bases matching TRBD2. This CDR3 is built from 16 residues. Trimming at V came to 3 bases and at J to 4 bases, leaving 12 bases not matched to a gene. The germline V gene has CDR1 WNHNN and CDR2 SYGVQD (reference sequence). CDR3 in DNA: TGCGCCAGCAGTGACCCCCGTCTCGGGGGGAGGTACGAGCAGTACTTC. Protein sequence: CASSDPRLGGRYEQYF.

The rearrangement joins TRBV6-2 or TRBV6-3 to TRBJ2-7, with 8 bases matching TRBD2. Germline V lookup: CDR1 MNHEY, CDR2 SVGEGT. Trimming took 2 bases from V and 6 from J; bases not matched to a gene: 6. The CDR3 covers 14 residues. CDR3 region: CASSYRAGVGEQYF. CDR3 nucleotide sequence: TGTGCCAGCAGTTACAGAGCGGGAGTGGGCGAGCAGTACTTC.

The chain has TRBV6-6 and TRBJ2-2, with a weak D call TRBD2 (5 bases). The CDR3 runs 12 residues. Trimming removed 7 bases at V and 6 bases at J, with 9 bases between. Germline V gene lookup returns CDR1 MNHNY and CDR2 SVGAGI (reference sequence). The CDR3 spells CASTSYAGELFF. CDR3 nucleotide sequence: TGTGCCAGCACTAGCTACGCCGGGGAGCTGTTTTTT.

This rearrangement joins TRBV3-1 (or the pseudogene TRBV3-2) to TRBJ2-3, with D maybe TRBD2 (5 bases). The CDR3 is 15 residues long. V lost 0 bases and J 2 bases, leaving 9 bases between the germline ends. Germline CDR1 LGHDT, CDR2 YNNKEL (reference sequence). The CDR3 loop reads CASSQDGRNTDTQYF. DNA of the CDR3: TGTGCCAGCAGCCAAGATGGGAGAAACACAGATACGCAGTATTTT.